This entry lists 26 T cell receptor beta chains sequenced from one sample in a study of early T cells in non-severe SARS-CoV-2 infection. MiXCR, applied by TCRdb to the 5' RACE reads, yields one record per CDR3 protein. The table has 17,000 or so distinct CDR3 sequences, roughly 5.4% seen once. The sequenced sample was whole blood, obtained at baseline. The receptor source for this set is an adult who was a healthcare worker with PCR-confirmed SARS-CoV-2 infection or an uninfected control (not recorded which).

This clonotype occurred a few times. The rearrangement links TRBV5-8 to TRBJ2-5; tentatively, D is TRBD1 or TRBD2 (6 bases each). CDR3 size: 12 residues. Deletions cut 6 bases from V and 7 bases from J, with 13 bases between. Germline CDR1 SGHTS, CDR2 YDEGEE. The CDR3 region has the DNA TGTGCCAGCAACGGGGGCTTGCGGACCCAGTACTTC. Translation gives CASNGGLRTQYF.

This clonotype was seen repeatedly, ten times or more. The V gene is TRBV7-6, the J gene TRBJ2-6; no firm D call. Trimming removed 1 base at V and 0 bases at J, with 4 bases between. CDR1 is SGHVS and CDR2 is FNYEAQ in the germline V gene. The CDR3 has 15 residues. CDR3 bases: TGTGCCAGCAGCTTAGAACCCTCTGGGGCCAACGTCCTGACTTTC. Translation gives CASSLEPSGANVLTF. Based on the CDR3 plus reference TRBV7-6 and TRBJ2-6, the full variable domain is GAGVSQSPRYKVTKRGQDVALRCDPISGHVSLYWYRQALGQGPEFLTYFNYEAQQDKSGLPNDRFSAERPEGSISTLTIQRTEQRDSAMYRCASSLEPSGANVLTFGAGSRLTVL.

This clonotype was counted at least ten times. The V and J genes are TRBV4-2 and TRBJ2-5; 7 nucleotides match TRBD2. From germline, CDR1 is LGHNA and CDR2 YNFKEQ. This CDR3 contains 15 residues. V lost 3 bases to trimming and J lost 3 bases; unmatched junction nucleotides: 7. CDR3 in DNA: TGTGCCAGCAGCCACAACCTAGCGGATAAAGAGACCCAGTACTTC. This gives the protein CASSHNLADKETQYF.

There are many counts of this clonotype. The chain employs TRBV12-3 or TRBV12-4 and TRBJ1-1, with 7 bases lining up with TRBD1. The J segment lost 0 bases and the V segment lost 5 bases, leaving 3 bases of the junction unmatched. The CDR3 loop spans 14 amino acids. The CDR3, as DNA: TGTGCCAGCAGTCAGGACAGGATGAACACTGAAGCTTTCTTT. Translated, it gives CASSQDRMNTEAFF.

This clonotype has ten or more counts. The rearrangement links TRBV20-1 to TRBJ2-7; 7 nucleotides match TRBD1. Germline V gene data show CDR1 as DFQATT and CDR2 as SNEGSKA (reference sequence). This CDR3 spans 14 amino acids. The J segment lost 2 bases and the V segment lost 1 base, leaving 5 bases of the junction unmatched. In nucleotides, the CDR3 is TGCAGTGCTAGAGGTCAGGGGGTAACCTACGAGCAGTACTTC. Protein: CSARGQGVTYEQYF.

Within the sample, this clonotype is medium-sized. This sequence joins TRBV5-4 and TRBJ2-1; 11 bases agree with TRBD2. The ends lost 1 base at V and 9 bases at J; junction bases unmatched: 3. Germline loops: CDR1 SGHNT, CDR2 YYREEE (reference sequence). The CDR3 runs to 14 residues. The CDR3 loop reads CASSLLAGGSEQFF. The CDR3 region has the DNA TGTGCCAGCAGCTTGCTAGCGGGGGGATCTGAGCAGTTCTTC.

This clonotype was observed a few times. The chain recombines TRBV9 with TRBJ1-1; TRBD1 might be the D (6 bases). This CDR3 region has 14 residues. V gave up 4 bases and J gave up 6 bases, with 16 bases separating them. The germline V gene has CDR1 SGDLS and CDR2 YYNGEE. The CDR3 loop reads CASSSYTWGPEAFF. As DNA, the CDR3 is TGTGCCAGCAGCTCCTACACTTGGGGGCCTGAAGCTTTCTTT.

As regards this clonotype: A junction boundary mismatches the germline segment, possibly from a read error. The chain employs TRBV2 and TRBJ1-1; tentative D call: TRBD1 (6 bases). The CDR3 contains 18 residues. Germline V CDR1 and CDR2: SNHLY, FYNNEI. In DNA, the CDR3 is TGTGCCAGCCCTCCCTCGAACAACATACCTGGGCAGGGGAGTTACACAGTCTTT. It translates to CASPPSNNIPGQGSYTVF.

This clonotype was recorded at least ten times. The J gene is TRBJ1-6, the V gene TRBV12-3 or TRBV12-4; D call uncertain. This CDR3 region has 17 residues. Trimming took 4 bases from V and 0 from J, leaving 13 bases between them. This CDR3 is CASSYDFPSSYNSPLHF. The CDR3 nucleotides are TGTGCCAGCAGTTATGATTTCCCGAGCTCCTATAATTCACCCCTCCACTTT.

Ten or more counts support this clonotype. The gene calls are TRBV6-1 and TRBJ2-5, with 7 bases aligning to TRBD1. The ends lost 8 bases at V and 1 base at J; junction bases unmatched: 4. The CDR3 runs 13 residues. Germline V lookup: CDR1 MNHNS, CDR2 SASEGT. CDR3 nucleotides: TGTGCCAGCGGGGACAGCCCCCAAGAGACCCAGTACTTC. It translates to CASGDSPQETQYF.

This clonotype is medium-sized (0.01 to 0.1%) within its sample. This chain joins TRBV4-2 and TRBJ2-3; D is undetermined. This CDR3 is built from 15 residues. In germline, CDR1 is LGHNA, CDR2 YNFKEQ. V was shortened by 0 bases and J by 1 base, with 8 bases between the two germline ends. CDR3 bases: TGTGCCAGCAGCCAAGATCAATGGGGCACAGATACGCAGTATTTT. Its protein is CASSQDQWGTDTQYF.

This clonotype has just a few counts. V is TRBV7-9 and J is TRBJ1-4; TRBD1 matches at 7 bases. J was trimmed by 1 base and V by 5 bases; bases with no gene match: 10. Germline lookup yields CDR1 SEHNR and CDR2 FQNEAQ (reference sequence). This CDR3 is built from 17 residues. This CDR3 is CASSTSQGSRTNEKLFF. CDR3 DNA: TGTGCCAGCAGCACCTCACAGGGGTCACGAACTAATGAAAAACTGTTTTTT.

In this sample, this clonotype turned up many times. V usage is TRBV15 and J usage is TRBJ2-3; D remains unclear. V shed 0 bases and J shed 4 bases, with 5 bases lying between them. The germline V gene has CDR1 LNHNV and CDR2 YYDKDF (reference sequence). CDR3 length: 13 amino acids. The DNA of the CDR3 is TGTGCCACCAGCAGAGAGAGGCCAGATACGCAGTATTTT. Its translation: CATSRERPDTQYF.

This clonotype was recorded at least ten times. The chain couples TRBV5-6 to TRBJ1-6; no firm D call. CDR1 and CDR2 from the germline V gene are SGHDT and YYEEEE. The CDR3 contains 12 residues. V lost 4 bases and J lost 11, with 10 bases in between. In nucleotides, the CDR3 is TGTGCCAGCAGCGTCGGTGTGGCACCCCTCCACTTT. Its translation is CASSVGVAPLHF.

This clonotype was observed many times. The rearrangement uses TRBV6-4 and TRBJ2-2; possibly TRBD1 or TRBD2 for D (5 bases each). V was clipped by 0 bases and J by 3 bases, with 8 bases between them. The germline CDR1 and CDR2 sequences are MRHNA and SNTAGT. This CDR3 comprises 15 residues. The CDR3: CASSDSLGDTGELFF. In nucleotides, the CDR3 is TGTGCCAGCAGTGACTCTTTGGGGGACACCGGGGAGCTGTTTTTT.

By proportion, this clonotype is medium-sized. The CDR3 protein is CASTQRNTQYF. The DNA for the CDR3 is TGTGCCAGCACCCAACGAAATACGCAGTATTTT. V gene TRBV6-1 combines with J gene TRBJ2-3; D call uncertain. Trimming shortened V by 7 bases and J by 7 bases, and 9 bases separated the two germline ends. The CDR3 contains 11 residues. Per germline, CDR1 MNHNS and CDR2 SASEGT.

This clonotype ranks as medium-sized (0.01 to 0.1%). V gene TRBV7-2 combines with J gene TRBJ2-1; no reliable D call. The CDR3 contains 15 residues. From germline, CDR1 is SGHTA and CDR2 FQGNSA. The V and J ends lost 6 bases and 6 bases respectively, with 18 bases between them. In DNA form, the CDR3 reads TGTGCCAGCAGTTCCGAGACCAAGGGATCCAATGAGCAGTTCTTC. It translates to CASSSETKGSNEQFF.

This clonotype was found many times. The chain links TRBV4-1 to TRBJ2-5; D is undetermined. This CDR3 region has 14 residues. V lost 0 bases and J 5 bases, leaving 10 bases between the germline ends. Germline values: CDR1 MGHRA, CDR2 YSYEKL. The CDR3 sequence: CASSQEGSYETQYF. CDR3 coding DNA: TGCGCCAGCAGCCAAGAAGGCAGTTACGAGACCCAGTACTTC.

The V gene is TRBV5-1, the J gene TRBJ2-3; possibly TRBD1 or TRBD2 for D (5 bases each). This CDR3 region has 14 residues. The germline gives CDR1 SGHRS, CDR2 YFSETQ. V lost 4 bases and J lost 2, with 11 bases in between. In DNA, the CDR3 is TGCGCCAGCAGCGCCTCCGGGACCACAGATACGCAGTATTTT. Its protein is CASSASGTTDTQYF.

This clonotype was observed at least ten times. This chain uses TRBV2 with TRBJ1-5; no reliable D call. The CDR3 loop spans 13 amino acids. Germline CDR1 and CDR2: SNHLY and FYNNEI. Trimming left V 4 bases short and J 1 base short, with 5 bases between. CDR3: CASSGGSNQPQHF. Written as DNA, the CDR3 is TGTGCCAGCAGTGGCGGGAGCAATCAGCCCCAGCATTTT.

This clonotype was recorded at least ten times. The V and J genes are TRBV6-5 and TRBJ2-1; 7 bases are a match to TRBD1. Germline V gene lookup returns CDR1 MNHEY and CDR2 SVGAGI. This CDR3 is built from 12 residues. J was trimmed by 7 bases and V by 5 bases; bases with no gene match: 2. CDR3 region: CASSRGHNEQFF. The CDR3 nucleotides are TGTGCCAGCAGTAGGGGGCATAATGAGCAGTTCTTC.

This clonotype was seen repeatedly, ten times or more. The J gene is TRBJ1-5, the V gene TRBV6-5, with 8 bases fitting TRBD1. Germline loops: CDR1 MNHEY, CDR2 SVGAGI. There are 15 residues in the CDR3. Trimming cost V 6 bases and J 4 bases; bases outside gene matches: 8. The CDR3 is CASRRDRHENQPQHF. The CDR3 bases are TGTGCCAGCAGGCGGGACAGGCACGAAAATCAGCCCCAGCATTTT.

This clonotype was counted only a few times. This chain uses TRBV12-5 with TRBJ1-5; D call uncertain. The CDR3 sequence is 15 residues long. Trimming removed 0 bases at V and 3 bases at J, with 9 bases between. The germline gives CDR1 LGHNT, CDR2 FRNRAP. CDR3 DNA: TGTGCTAGTGGTTTGGTACCCAGTCACAATCAGCCCCAGCATTTT. This encodes CASGLVPSHNQPQHF.

This clonotype was seen repeatedly, ten times or more. The CDR3 sequence is CASSLVKTPIYYGYTF. CDR3 in DNA: TGTGCCAGCAGCTTAGTCAAGACACCGATCTACTATGGCTACACCTTC. V is TRBV7-2 and J is TRBJ1-2; D unresolved. CDR1 SGHTA and CDR2 FQGNSA come from the germline V gene. V was trimmed by 1 base and J by 3 bases, leaving 15 bases between them. This CDR3 contains 16 residues.

There are many counts of this clonotype. The rearrangement uses TRBV12-3 or TRBV12-4 and TRBJ1-4; TRBD1 is a possible D gene (5 bases). Trimming removed 6 bases at V and 1 base at J, with 12 bases between. The CDR3 loop spans 15 amino acids. This CDR3 is CASSQTGETNEKLFF. The CDR3 DNA is TGTGCCAGCAGCCAGACGGGGGAAACTAATGAAAAACTGTTTTTT.

This clonotype was seen repeatedly, ten times or more. The J gene is TRBJ1-1, the V gene TRBV12-3 or TRBV12-4; the match to TRBD1 covers 11 bases. V lost 5 bases, J lost 8 bases, and 10 bases stayed unmatched. The CDR3 spans 15 residues. Written as DNA, the CDR3 is TGTGCCAGCAGTATCCGGACAGGGGGCCTGGGGGAAGCTTTCTTT. This translates into CASSIRTGGLGEAFF.